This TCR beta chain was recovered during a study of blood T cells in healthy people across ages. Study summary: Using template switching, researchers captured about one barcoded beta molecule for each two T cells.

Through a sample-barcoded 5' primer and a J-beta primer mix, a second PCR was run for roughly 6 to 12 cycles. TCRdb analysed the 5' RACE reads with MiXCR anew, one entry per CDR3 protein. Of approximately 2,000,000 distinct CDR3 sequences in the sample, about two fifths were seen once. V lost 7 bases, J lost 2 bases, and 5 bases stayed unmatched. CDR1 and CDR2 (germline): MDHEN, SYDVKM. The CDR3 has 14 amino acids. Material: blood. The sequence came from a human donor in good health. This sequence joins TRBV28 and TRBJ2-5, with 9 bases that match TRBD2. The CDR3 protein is CASTAGGQQETQYF. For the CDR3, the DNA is TGTGCCAGCACAGCGGGGGGACAACAAGAGACCCAGTACTTC.